The 17 T cell receptor beta chains reported below all come from one sample, sequenced in a study of OX40 agonist ivuxolimab in advanced cancers. Sequencing was performed with immunoSEQ multiplex PCR; in TCRdb, only in-frame clones are kept and a portion is missing. The data hold about 52,000 clones, with 80% to 90% observed a single time. This sample comprised CD4+ or CD8+ T cells sorted from blood, obtained in a trial of the OX40 agonist ivuxolimab. The receptors here all came from an adult with an advanced solid tumor such as melanoma, head and neck, liver or kidney cancer.

The table lists this clone with a few counts. The genes are TRBV6-5 and TRBJ2-2; D gene uncertain. V was cut by 7 bases and J by 1 base, with 4 bases left in between. The germline V gene has CDR1 MNHEY and CDR2 SVGAGI. The CDR3 covers 12 residues. This chain's CDR3 is CASKWNTGELFF. The CDR3 bases are TGTGCCAGCAAGTGGAACACCGGGGAGCTGTTTTTT.

The chain carries TRBV30 and TRBJ2-1; D is unresolved. CDR1 is GTSNPN and CDR2 is SVGIG in the germline V gene (reference sequence). V gave up 5 bases and J gave up 7 bases, with 15 bases separating them. This CDR3 region has 13 residues. CDR3 sequence (DNA): TGTGCCTGGGCCCCAAGTAGAATTAATGAGCAGTTCTTC. Amino acids: CAWAPSRINEQFF.

V usage is TRBV15 and J usage is TRBJ2-1; TRBD2 matches 7 bases. Trimming cost V 10 bases and J 4 bases; bases outside gene matches: 4. The CDR3 consists of 12 residues. Per the germline V gene, CDR1 is LNHNV and CDR2 is YYDKDF (reference sequence). CDR3 in amino acids: CASGEGYNEQFF. The CDR3 coding sequence is TGTGCCAGTGGGGAGGGGTACAATGAGCAGTTCTTC.

The V and J genes are TRBV7-6 and TRBJ2-7; unclear D gene. Germline V gene data show CDR1 as SGHVS and CDR2 as FNYEAQ. Trimming removed 5 bases at V and 5 bases at J, with 13 bases between. The CDR3 spans 13 residues. The CDR3 reads CASSDSKGNEQYF. CDR3 DNA: TGTGCCAGCAGCGACTCCAAGGGAAACGAGCAGTACTTC.

The V call is TRBV30, the J call TRBJ2-1, with D perhaps TRBD2 (6 bases). Germline assignment: CDR1 GTSNPN and CDR2 SVGIG (reference sequence). The CDR3 extends over 16 amino acids. V dropped 0 bases and J dropped 5 bases, with 17 bases sitting between them. CDR3 sequence: CAWSVLGAGRNNEQFF. CDR3 coding DNA: TGTGCCTGGAGTGTACTCGGGGCAGGGAGGAACAATGAGCAGTTCTTC.

The chain is built from TRBV29-1 and TRBJ1-2; the D gene is possibly TRBD1 (6 bases). This CDR3 contains 12 residues. Trimming took off 3 bases at V and 4 bases at J, with 9 bases between the two ends. Per the germline V gene, CDR1 is SQVTM and CDR2 is ANQGSEA. The CDR3 here is CSVETGPYGYTF. CDR3 coding DNA: TGCAGCGTTGAGACAGGCCCCTATGGCTACACCTTC. The complete variable domain, with remaining parts taken from reference TRBV29-1 and TRBJ1-2, reads SAVISQKPSRDICQRGTSLTIQCQVDSQVTMMFWYRQQPGQSLTLIATANQGSEATYESGFVIDKFPISRPNLTFSTLTVSNMSPEDSSIYLCSVETGPYGYTFGSGTRLTVV.

This clone was recorded once. The chain combines TRBV4-1 with TRBJ1-5, with D perhaps TRBD1 (5 bases). Per germline, CDR1 MGHRA and CDR2 YSYEKL. This CDR3 region has 15 residues. Trimming took off 0 bases at V and 5 bases at J, with 11 bases between the two ends. CDR3 nucleotide sequence: TGCGCCAGCAGCCAAGAACAAAGGGGCGATCAGCCCCAGCATTTT. This encodes CASSQEQRGDQPQHF.

This chain uses TRBV27 with TRBJ2-2; D is uncertain. The CDR3 is 15 residues long. Germline lookup yields CDR1 MNHEY and CDR2 SMNVEV (reference sequence). Trimming cost V 4 bases and J 6 bases, with 15 bases left between them. The CDR3 sequence is CASSSLPSVPGELFF. CDR3 bases: TGTGCCAGCAGTTCCTTACCATCTGTCCCCGGGGAGCTGTTTTTT.

The genes are TRBV16 and TRBJ1-5; no firm D call. Germline values: CDR1 KGHSY, CDR2 FQNENV. The V gene lost 0 bases and the J gene lost 1 base, with 4 bases spanning the gap. The CDR3 is made up of 14 amino acids. The CDR3 bases are TGTGCCAGCAGCCAATCGCGAAGCAATCAGCCCCAGCATTTT. Translation: CASSQSRSNQPQHF.

The CDR3 coding sequence is TGTGCCAGCAGTTTAAGTGGGTCCGGGGAGCTGTTTTTT. This codes for CASSLSGSGELFF. J is TRBJ2-2 and V is TRBV27; no clear D. The germline V and J ends were trimmed by 2 bases and 6 bases, with 7 bases remaining between them. The CDR3 has 13 residues. Per the germline V gene, CDR1 is MNHEY and CDR2 is SMNVEV (reference sequence).

This chain links TRBV6-5 with TRBJ2-2; 9 nucleotides align to TRBD2. Germline loops: CDR1 MNHEY, CDR2 SVGAGI. The CDR3 covers 14 residues. V was pared by 8 bases and J by 6 bases, with 7 bases of the junction left unmatched. CDR3 nucleotide sequence: TGTGCCAGCGGGGAAGCGGGGGGCGCCGGGGAGCTGTTTTTT. Protein sequence: CASGEAGGAGELFF.

This chain uses TRBV11-3 with TRBJ2-1; D unresolved. The V gene's germline CDR1 is SGHNT and CDR2 YENEEA. This CDR3 has 12 amino acids. V gave up 5 bases and J gave up 8 bases, with 10 bases separating them. The CDR3 DNA is TGTGCCAGCAGCCACCTGTCCCATGAGCAGTTCTTC. Its protein product is CASSHLSHEQFF.

This chain uses TRBV5-6 with TRBJ1-2; D gene unclear. The V end lost 4 bases, the J end lost 1 base, and 14 bases lay between the germline ends. Germline V gives CDR1 SGHDT, CDR2 YYEEEE. This CDR3 is 15 amino acids long. In DNA form, the CDR3 reads TGTGCCAGCAGCCCGCCGGGGAACCGTAACTATGGCTACACCTTC. It encodes CASSPPGNRNYGYTF.

The J gene is TRBJ1-4, the V gene TRBV5-4; 8 bases are shared with TRBD1. Germline CDR1 reads SGHNT; CDR2 reads YYREEE (reference sequence). The CDR3 has 16 residues. The V and J ends lost 4 bases and 8 bases, in that order; junction bases with no gene match: 13. The CDR3 spells CASSLAGTGGAEKLFF. CDR3 nucleotide sequence: TGTGCCAGCAGCCTAGCCGGGACAGGCGGCGCCGAAAAACTGTTTTTT.

The chain joins TRBV6-5 to TRBJ1-1; D perhaps matches TRBD1 (5 bases). CDR3 size: 13 residues. CDR1 and CDR2 (germline): MNHEY, SVGAGI. The V gene lost 6 bases and the J gene lost 1 base, with 9 bases spanning the gap. This chain's CDR3 is CASRQAGNTEAFF. CDR3 coding DNA: TGTGCCAGCAGACAGGCCGGGAACACTGAAGCTTTCTTT.

The J gene is TRBJ2-7, the V gene TRBV7-9; D might be TRBD1 or TRBD2, each matching 5 bases. The germline V and J ends were trimmed by 2 bases and 5 bases, with 13 bases remaining between them. The germline gives CDR1 SEHNR, CDR2 FQNEAQ (reference sequence). The CDR3 loop spans 14 amino acids. In nucleotides, the CDR3 is TGTGCCAGCAGCTTATATGGGGGTATCGACGAGCAGTACTTC. Translated: CASSLYGGIDEQYF.

A few counts support this clone. This rearrangement joins TRBV9 to TRBJ2-2, with a weak D call TRBD2 (5 bases). CDR3 length equals 16 residues. CDR1 and CDR2 (germline): SGDLS, YYNGEE. V was clipped by 0 bases and J by 5 bases, with 14 bases between them. The CDR3 protein is CASSVEVQRWTGELFF. For the CDR3, the DNA is TGTGCCAGCAGCGTAGAAGTCCAGCGGTGGACCGGGGAGCTGTTTTTT. Together with reference TRBV9 and TRBJ2-2, the CDR3 gives the full variable domain: DSGVTQTPKHLITATGQRVTLRCSPRSGDLSVYWYQQSLDQGLQFLIQYYNGEERAKGNILERFSAQQFPDLHSELNLSSLELGDSALYFCASSVEVQRWTGELFFGEGSRLTVL.